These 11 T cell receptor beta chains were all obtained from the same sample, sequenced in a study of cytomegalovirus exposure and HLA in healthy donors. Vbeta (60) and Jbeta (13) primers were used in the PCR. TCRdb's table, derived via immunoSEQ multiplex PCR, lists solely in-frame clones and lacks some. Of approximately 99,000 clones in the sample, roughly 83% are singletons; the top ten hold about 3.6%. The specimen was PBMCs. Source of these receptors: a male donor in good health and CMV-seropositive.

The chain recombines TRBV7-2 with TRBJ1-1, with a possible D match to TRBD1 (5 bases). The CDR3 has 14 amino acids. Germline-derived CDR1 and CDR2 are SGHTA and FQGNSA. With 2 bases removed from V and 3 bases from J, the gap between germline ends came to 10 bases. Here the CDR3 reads CASSLRGRDTEAFF. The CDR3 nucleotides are TGTGCCAGCAGCTTAAGGGGTCGGGACACTGAAGCTTTCTTT.

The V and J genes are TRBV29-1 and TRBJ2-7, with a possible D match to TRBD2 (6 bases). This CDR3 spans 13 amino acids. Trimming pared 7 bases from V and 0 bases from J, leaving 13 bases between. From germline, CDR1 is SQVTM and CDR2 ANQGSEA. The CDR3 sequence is CSATGSTSYEQYF. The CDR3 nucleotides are TGCAGCGCCACCGGGAGTACCTCCTACGAGCAGTACTTC.

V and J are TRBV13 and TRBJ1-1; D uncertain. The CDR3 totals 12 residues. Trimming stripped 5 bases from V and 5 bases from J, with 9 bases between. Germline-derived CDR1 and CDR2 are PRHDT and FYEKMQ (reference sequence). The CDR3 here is CASSVRGTEAFF. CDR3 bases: TGTGCCAGCAGCGTCCGAGGGACTGAAGCTTTCTTT.

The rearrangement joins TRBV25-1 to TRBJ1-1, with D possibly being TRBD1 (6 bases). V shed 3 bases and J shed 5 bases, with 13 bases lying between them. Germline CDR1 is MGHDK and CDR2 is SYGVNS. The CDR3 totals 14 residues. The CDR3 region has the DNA TGTGCCAGCAGTGAGACAGGTAGTGAAACTGAAGCTTTCTTT. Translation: CASSETGSETEAFF.

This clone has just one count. The CDR3 DNA reads TGTGCCAGCAGTTATGAACAGGGGGACTATCAGCCCCAGCATTTT. Its protein product is CASSYEQGDYQPQHF. The chain uses TRBV6-6 and TRBJ1-5; 8 bases line up with TRBD1. V was pared by 3 bases and J by 5 bases, with 6 bases of the junction left unmatched. The CDR3 loop spans 15 amino acids. CDR1 MNHNY and CDR2 SVGAGI come from the germline V gene (reference sequence).

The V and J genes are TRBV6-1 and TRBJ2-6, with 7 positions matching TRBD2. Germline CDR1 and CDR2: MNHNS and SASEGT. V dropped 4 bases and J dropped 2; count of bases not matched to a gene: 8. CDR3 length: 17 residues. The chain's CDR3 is CASSGPRGGTGANVLTF. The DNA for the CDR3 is TGTGCCAGCAGTGGGCCGAGGGGAGGGACTGGGGCCAACGTCCTGACTTTC.

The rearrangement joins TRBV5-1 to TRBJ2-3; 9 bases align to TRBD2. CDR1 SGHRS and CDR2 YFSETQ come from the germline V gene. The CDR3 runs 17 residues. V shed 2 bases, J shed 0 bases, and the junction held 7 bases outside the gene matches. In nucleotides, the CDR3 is TGCGCCAGCAGCTTTAGCGGGGGCCCACCTAGCACAGATACGCAGTATTTT. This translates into CASSFSGGPPSTDTQYF.

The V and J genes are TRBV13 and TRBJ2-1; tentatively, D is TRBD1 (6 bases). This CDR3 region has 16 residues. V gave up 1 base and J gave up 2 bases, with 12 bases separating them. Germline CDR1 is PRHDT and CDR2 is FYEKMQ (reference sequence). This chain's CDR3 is CASSLEGDTTYNEQFF. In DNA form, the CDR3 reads TGTGCCAGCAGCTTAGAAGGGGACACTACCTACAATGAGCAGTTCTTC.

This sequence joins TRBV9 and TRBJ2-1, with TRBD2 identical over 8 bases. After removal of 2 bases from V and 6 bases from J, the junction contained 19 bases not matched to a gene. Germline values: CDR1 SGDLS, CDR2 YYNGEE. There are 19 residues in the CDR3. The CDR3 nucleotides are TGTGCCAGCAGCGTTAGTGTGGGACTAGTTGCTGTTGGGCCCAATGAGCAGTTCTTC. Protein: CASSVSVGLVAVGPNEQFF.

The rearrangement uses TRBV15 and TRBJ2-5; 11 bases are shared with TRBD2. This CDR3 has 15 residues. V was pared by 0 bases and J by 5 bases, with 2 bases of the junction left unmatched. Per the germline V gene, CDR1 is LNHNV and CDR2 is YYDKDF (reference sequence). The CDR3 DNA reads TGTGCCACCAGCAGAGATAGGACTAGCGGGGAGACCCAGTACTTC. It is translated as CATSRDRTSGETQYF.

The CDR3 is CASSLRLADNEQFF. For the CDR3, the DNA is TGCGCCAGCAGCTTAAGGCTAGCGGACAATGAGCAGTTCTTC. V and J are TRBV5-1 and TRBJ2-1; 7 bases agree with TRBD2. The germline CDR1 and CDR2 sequences are SGHRS and YFSETQ. The CDR3 length is 14 residues. Losses at the gene ends were 2 bases for V and 5 bases for J; bases not matched to a gene: 4.